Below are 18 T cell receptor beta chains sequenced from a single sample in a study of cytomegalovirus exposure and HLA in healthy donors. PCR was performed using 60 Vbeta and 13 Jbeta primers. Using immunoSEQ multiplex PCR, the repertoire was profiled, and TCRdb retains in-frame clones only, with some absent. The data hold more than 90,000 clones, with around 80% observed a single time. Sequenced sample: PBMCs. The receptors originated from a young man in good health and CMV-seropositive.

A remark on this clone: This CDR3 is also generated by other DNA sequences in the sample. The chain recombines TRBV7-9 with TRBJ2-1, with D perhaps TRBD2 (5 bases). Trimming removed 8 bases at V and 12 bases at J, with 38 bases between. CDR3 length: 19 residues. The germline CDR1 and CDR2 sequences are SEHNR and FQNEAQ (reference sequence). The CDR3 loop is CASALRFLGDGPIRLAQFF. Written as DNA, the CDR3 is TGTGCCAGCGCATTACGATTCTTGGGAGACGGTCCGATCCGGTTAGCGCAGTTCTTC.

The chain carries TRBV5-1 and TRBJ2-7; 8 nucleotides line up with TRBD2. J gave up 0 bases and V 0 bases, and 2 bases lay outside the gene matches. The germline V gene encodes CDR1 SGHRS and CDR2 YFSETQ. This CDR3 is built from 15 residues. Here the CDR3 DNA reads TGCGCCAGCAGCTTGGTCGGGGGGGTCTCCTACGAGCAGTACTTC. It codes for CASSLVGGVSYEQYF.

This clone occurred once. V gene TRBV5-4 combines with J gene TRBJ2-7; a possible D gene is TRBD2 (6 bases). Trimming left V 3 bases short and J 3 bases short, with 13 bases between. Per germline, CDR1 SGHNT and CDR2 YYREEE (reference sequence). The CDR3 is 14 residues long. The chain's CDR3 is CASSSSGSFYEQYV. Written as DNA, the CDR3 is TGTGCCAGCAGCTCGAGCGGGTCCTTCTACGAGCAGTACGTC.

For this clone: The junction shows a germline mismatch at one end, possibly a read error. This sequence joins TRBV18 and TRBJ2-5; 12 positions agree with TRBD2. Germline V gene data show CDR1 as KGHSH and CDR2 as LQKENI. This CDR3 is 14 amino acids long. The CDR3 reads CASSQTPTSGGPDF. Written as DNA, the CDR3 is TGTGCCAGCTCACAAACTCCGACTAGCGGGGGACCTGACTTC. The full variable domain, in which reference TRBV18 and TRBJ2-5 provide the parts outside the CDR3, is NAGVMQNPRHLVRRRGQEARLRCSPMKGHSHVYWYRQLPEEGLKFMVYLQKENIIDESGMPKERFSAEFPKEGPSILRIQQVVRGDSAAYFCASSQTPTSGGPDFGPGTRLLVL.

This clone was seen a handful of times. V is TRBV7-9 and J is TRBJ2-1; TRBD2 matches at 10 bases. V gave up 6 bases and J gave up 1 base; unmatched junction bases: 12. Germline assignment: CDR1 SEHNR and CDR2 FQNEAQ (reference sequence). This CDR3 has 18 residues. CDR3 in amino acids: CASSQLAGGTESYNEQFF. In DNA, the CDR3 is TGTGCCAGCAGTCAATTAGCGGGGGGCACAGAATCCTACAATGAGCAGTTCTTC.

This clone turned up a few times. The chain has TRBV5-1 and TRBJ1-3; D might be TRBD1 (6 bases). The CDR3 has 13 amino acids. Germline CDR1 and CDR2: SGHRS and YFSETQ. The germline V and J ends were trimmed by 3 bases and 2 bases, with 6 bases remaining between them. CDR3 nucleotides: TGCGCCAGCAGCTCAGGGGCTGGAAACACCATATATTTT. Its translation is CASSSGAGNTIYF. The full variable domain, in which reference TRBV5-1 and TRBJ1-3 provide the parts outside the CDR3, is KAGVTQTPRYLIKTRGQQVTLSCSPISGHRSVSWYQQTPGQGLQFLFEYFSETQRNKGNFPGRFSGRQFSNSRSEMNVSTLELGDSALYLCASSSGAGNTIYFGEGSWLTVV.

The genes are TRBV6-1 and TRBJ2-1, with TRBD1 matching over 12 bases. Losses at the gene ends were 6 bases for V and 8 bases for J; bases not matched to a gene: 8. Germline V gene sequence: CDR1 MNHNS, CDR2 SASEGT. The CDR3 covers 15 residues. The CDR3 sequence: CASRRDRGRVDEQFF. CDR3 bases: TGTGCCAGCAGGAGGGACAGGGGGCGCGTCGATGAGCAGTTCTTC.

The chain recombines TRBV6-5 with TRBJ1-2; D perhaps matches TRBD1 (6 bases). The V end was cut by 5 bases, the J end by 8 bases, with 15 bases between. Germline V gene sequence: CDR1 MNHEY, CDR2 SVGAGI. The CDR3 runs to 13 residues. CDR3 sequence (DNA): TGTGCCAGCAGTAGAAACAGGGACGGGGGCTACACCTTC. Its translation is CASSRNRDGGYTF.

This chain's CDR3 is CASSPVAGTGDYEQYF. The CDR3 DNA follows: TGTGCCAGCAGCCCCGTTGCGGGGACAGGGGACTACGAGCAGTACTTC. The V and J genes are TRBV4-2 and TRBJ2-7, with 10 bases fitting TRBD1. There are 16 residues in the CDR3. Germline V lookup: CDR1 LGHNA, CDR2 YNFKEQ. V lost 4 bases, J lost 3 bases, and 9 bases stayed unmatched.

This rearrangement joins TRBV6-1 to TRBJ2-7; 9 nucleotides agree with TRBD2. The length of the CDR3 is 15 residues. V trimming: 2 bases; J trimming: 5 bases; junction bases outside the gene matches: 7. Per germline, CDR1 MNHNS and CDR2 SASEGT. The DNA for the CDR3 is TGTGCCAGCAGTGAATTGCGGGGGGGCCTCGACGAGCAGTACTTC. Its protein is CASSELRGGLDEQYF.

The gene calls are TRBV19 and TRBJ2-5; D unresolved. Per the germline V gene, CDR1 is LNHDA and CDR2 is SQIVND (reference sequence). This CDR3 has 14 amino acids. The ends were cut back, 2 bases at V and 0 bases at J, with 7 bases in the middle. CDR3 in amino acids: CASSISRYQETQYF. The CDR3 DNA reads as TGTGCCAGTAGTATAAGCCGGTACCAAGAGACCCAGTACTTC. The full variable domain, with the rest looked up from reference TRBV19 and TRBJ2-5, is DGGITQSPKYLFRKEGQNVTLSCEQNLNHDAMYWYRQDPGQGLRLIYYSQIVNDFQKGDIAEGYSVSREKKESFPLTVTSAQKNPTAFYLCASSISRYQETQYFGPGTRLLVL.

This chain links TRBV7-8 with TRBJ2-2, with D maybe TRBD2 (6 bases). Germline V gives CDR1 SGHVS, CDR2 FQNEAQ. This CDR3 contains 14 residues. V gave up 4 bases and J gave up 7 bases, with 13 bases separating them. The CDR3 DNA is TGTGCCAGCAGCTCCCGGCGGGGCGGCGGGGAGCTGTTTTTT. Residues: CASSSRRGGGELFF.

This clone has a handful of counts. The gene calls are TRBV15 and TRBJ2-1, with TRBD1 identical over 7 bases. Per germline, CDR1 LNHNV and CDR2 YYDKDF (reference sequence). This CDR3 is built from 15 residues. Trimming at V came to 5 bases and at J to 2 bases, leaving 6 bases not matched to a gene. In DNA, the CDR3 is TGTGCCACCAGCGCCGGGACAGAGGCCTACAATGAGCAGTTCTTC. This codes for CATSAGTEAYNEQFF.

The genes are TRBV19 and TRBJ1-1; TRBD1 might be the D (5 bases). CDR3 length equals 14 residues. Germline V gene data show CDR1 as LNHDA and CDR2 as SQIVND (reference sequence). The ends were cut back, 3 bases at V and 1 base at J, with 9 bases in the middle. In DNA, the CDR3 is TGTGCCAGTAGTATTCCTCAGGGGAACACTGAAGCTTTCTTT. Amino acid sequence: CASSIPQGNTEAFF.

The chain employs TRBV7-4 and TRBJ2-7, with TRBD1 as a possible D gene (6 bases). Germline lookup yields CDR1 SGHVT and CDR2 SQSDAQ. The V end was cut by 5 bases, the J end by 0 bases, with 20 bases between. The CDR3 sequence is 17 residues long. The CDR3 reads CASSTRTGTWSSYEQYV. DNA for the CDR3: TGTGCCAGCAGCACCCGAACCGGGACATGGAGCTCCTACGAGCAGTACGTC.

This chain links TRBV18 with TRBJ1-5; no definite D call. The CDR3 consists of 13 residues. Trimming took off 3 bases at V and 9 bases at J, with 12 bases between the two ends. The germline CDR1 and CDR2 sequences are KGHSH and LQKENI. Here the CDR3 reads CASSPRRDGPQHF. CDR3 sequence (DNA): TGTGCCAGCTCACCGCGACGGGATGGGCCCCAGCATTTT.

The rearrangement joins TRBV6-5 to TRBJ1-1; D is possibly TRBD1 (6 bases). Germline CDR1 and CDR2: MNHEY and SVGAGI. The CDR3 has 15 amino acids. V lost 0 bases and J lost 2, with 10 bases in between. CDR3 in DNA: TGTGCCAGCAGTTACTCATCGGGGGGCAACACTGAAGCTTTCTTT. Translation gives CASSYSSGGNTEAFF.

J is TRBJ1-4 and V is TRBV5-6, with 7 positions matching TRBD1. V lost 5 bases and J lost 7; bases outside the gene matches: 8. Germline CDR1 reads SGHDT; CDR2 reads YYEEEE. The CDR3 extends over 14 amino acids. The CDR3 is CASSRQGLGEKLFF. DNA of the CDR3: TGTGCCAGCAGTAGACAGGGTTTGGGTGAAAAACTGTTTTTT.